This entry features one T cell receptor (beta chain) sequence. The antigen remains unidentified. The PCR contained 60 Vbeta and 13 Jbeta primers. Method: immunoSEQ multiplex PCR; TCRdb's copy keeps in-frame clones and lacks some. The sample contains some 120,000 clones, over 60% of which appear only once. V lost 3 bases, J lost 7 bases, and 14 bases stayed unmatched. The CDR3 sequence is 16 residues long. CDR1 is SGHNT, CDR2 YENEEA, per germline. The sample comes from a study of cytomegalovirus exposure and HLA in healthy donors. Study outcomes and limitations: Presence/absence analyses assumed roughly uniform sequencing depth across donors. TCR beta sequences reportedly predicted most subjects' HLA-A and HLA-B alleles accurately.

The V call is TRBV11-3, the J call TRBJ1-1; 7 bases match TRBD1. The sequenced sample consisted of PBMCs. The TCR sequence derives from a human donor in good health. CDR3 in amino acids: CASSLGHQGGKGEAFF. The CDR3 nucleotides are TGTGCCAGCAGCTTGGGTCATCAGGGGGGTAAGGGTGAAGCTTTCTTT.